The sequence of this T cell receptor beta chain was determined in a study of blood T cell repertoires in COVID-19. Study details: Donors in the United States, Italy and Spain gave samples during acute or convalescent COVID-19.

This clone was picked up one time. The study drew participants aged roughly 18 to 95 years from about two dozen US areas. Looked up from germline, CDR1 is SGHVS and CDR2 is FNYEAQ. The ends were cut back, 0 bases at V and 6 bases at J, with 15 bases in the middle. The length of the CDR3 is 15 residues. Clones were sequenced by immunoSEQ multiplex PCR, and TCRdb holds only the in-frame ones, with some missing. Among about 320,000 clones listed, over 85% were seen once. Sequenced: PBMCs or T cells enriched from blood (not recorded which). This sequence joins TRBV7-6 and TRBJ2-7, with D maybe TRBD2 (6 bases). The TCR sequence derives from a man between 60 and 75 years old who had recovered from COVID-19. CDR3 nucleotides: TGTGCCAGCAGCTTAGCGCCAGGGAGGTTCGGCGAGCAGTACTTC. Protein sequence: CASSLAPGRFGEQYF.